Below, 28 T cell receptor beta chains from the same sample are listed, as sequenced in a study of blood T cell repertoires in COVID-19. Sequencing was performed with immunoSEQ multiplex PCR; in TCRdb, only in-frame clones are kept and a portion is missing. The sample carries 200,000 to 250,000 clones, about 89% recorded once. The specimen was PBMCs or T cells enriched from blood (not recorded which). These receptors were obtained from a woman under 30 who had recovered from COVID-19.

Comments on this clone: This could be a read error, since a much larger clone is one nucleotide away. Within the sample, other DNA sequences also encode this same CDR3. The CDR3 loop reads CASSDTSGGANEQFF. For the CDR3, the DNA is TGTGCCAGCAGTGACACTAGCGGGGGGGCTAATGAGCAGTTCTTC. The genes are TRBV6-4 and TRBJ2-1; 13 bases match TRBD2. Germline CDR1 and CDR2: MRHNA and SNTAGT. The CDR3 is 15 amino acids. J gave up 7 bases and V 2 bases, and 2 bases lay outside the gene matches.

The chain combines TRBV19 with TRBJ2-7; no clear D gene. V was cut by 2 bases and J by 7 bases, with 15 bases left in between. CDR3 size: 14 residues. The germline CDR1 and CDR2 sequences are LNHDA and SQIVND (reference sequence). CDR3 sequence (DNA): TGTGCCAGTAGTATATCGCTGACTGTATGGGAGCAGTACTTC. Amino acid sequence: CASSISLTVWEQYF.

The CDR3 nucleotides are TGTGCCAGCAGTCGACCTACAGGGGGCAAGGTTGTGAACACTGAAGCTTTCTTT. It yields the protein CASSRPTGGKVVNTEAFF. The rearrangement uses TRBV28 and TRBJ1-1, with 9 bases matching TRBD1. In germline, CDR1 is MDHEN, CDR2 SYDVKM. The trim removed 5 bases at V and 0 bases at J, leaving 13 bases unmatched. CDR3 length equals 18 residues. The entire variable domain, with the rest obtained from reference TRBV28 and TRBJ1-1, is as follows: DVKVTQSSRYLVKRTGEKVFLECVQDMDHENMFWYRQDPGLGLRLIYFSYDVKMKEKGDIPEGYSVSREKKERFSLILESASTNQTSMYLCASSRPTGGKVVNTEAFFGQGTRLTVV.

The chain is built from TRBV9 and TRBJ1-6; a weak D match, TRBD1 (6 bases). Per germline, CDR1 SGDLS and CDR2 YYNGEE. The CDR3 has 16 residues. V lost 3 bases, J lost 5 bases, and 15 bases lay in between. The CDR3 is CASSESGAVNNSPLHF. The CDR3 region has the DNA TGTGCCAGCAGCGAATCAGGGGCCGTTAATAATTCACCCCTCCACTTT.

The chain is built from TRBV25-1 and TRBJ1-1; tentative D call: TRBD1 (6 bases). This CDR3 has 13 amino acids. The V and J ends lost 3 bases and 4 bases respectively, with 9 bases between them. Germline V gene sequence: CDR1 MGHDK, CDR2 SYGVNS. CDR3 sequence reads: CASSDTGPTEAFF. The CDR3 DNA reads as TGTGCCAGCAGTGATACAGGGCCCACTGAAGCTTTCTTT.

The sample holds a few counts of this clone. V gene TRBV27 combines with J gene TRBJ1-5, with D tentatively TRBD1 (5 bases). The CDR3 extends over 12 amino acids. Germline V gene data show CDR1 as MNHEY and CDR2 as SMNVEV (reference sequence). The CDR3 DNA reads TGTGCTGGGGCAAGGGGCAATCAGCCCCAGCATTTT. Translated, it gives CAGARGNQPQHF.

CDR3 in DNA: TGTGCCAGCAGGATGGGGGAGGAAAAACCTGGAAACACCATATATTTT. Protein product: CASRMGEEKPGNTIYF. The chain uses TRBV7-9 and TRBJ1-3; tentative D call: TRBD1 (5 bases). This CDR3 contains 16 residues. With 6 bases removed from V and 2 bases from J, the gap between germline ends came to 17 bases. From germline, CDR1 is SEHNR and CDR2 FQNEAQ (reference sequence).

V gene TRBV3-1 (or the pseudogene TRBV3-2) combines with J gene TRBJ1-2, with D perhaps matching TRBD1 (5 bases). V lost 1 base and J lost 4, with 16 bases in between. The CDR3 length is 16 residues. Germline CDR1 is LGHDT and CDR2 is YNNKEL (reference sequence). The CDR3: CASSQASGLGGYGYTF. CDR3 bases: TGTGCCAGCAGCCAAGCCTCAGGGCTGGGGGGCTATGGCTACACCTTC.

This chain joins TRBV4-1 and TRBJ2-1; a weak D match, TRBD2 (5 bases). The CDR3 spans 16 residues. The germline V gene encodes CDR1 MGHRA and CDR2 YSYEKL. V lost 1 base, J lost 0 bases, and 10 bases lay in between. The CDR3 is CASSQVAGSSYNEQFF. The CDR3 DNA reads TGCGCCAGCAGCCAAGTGGCGGGCAGCTCCTACAATGAGCAGTTCTTC.

This rearrangement joins TRBV10-3 to TRBJ2-3, with TRBD2 matching 7 bases. Germline V gene lookup returns CDR1 ENHRY and CDR2 SYGVKD. The J segment lost 0 bases and the V segment lost 3 bases, leaving 3 bases of the junction unmatched. CDR3 size: 15 residues. CDR3 nucleotide sequence: TGTGCCATCAGTGACCTAGCGGCTAGCACAGATACGCAGTATTTT. It encodes CAISDLAASTDTQYF.

The gene calls are TRBV28 and TRBJ1-1, with 7 positions matching TRBD1. Germline V gives CDR1 MDHEN, CDR2 SYDVKM. J was trimmed by 4 bases and V by 2 bases; bases with no gene match: 1. This CDR3 has 13 amino acids. The CDR3 here is CASSLRGLTEAFF. CDR3 DNA sequence: TGTGCCAGCAGTTTAAGGGGGCTCACTGAAGCTTTCTTT.

The chain recombines TRBV5-1 with TRBJ2-1; the match to TRBD2 covers 7 bases. The CDR3 has 15 residues. With V trimmed by 4 bases and J by 2 bases, 6 bases remained unmatched. Germline V gene data show CDR1 as SGHRS and CDR2 as YFSETQ. The CDR3 region has the DNA TGCGCCAGCAGCCCCGGGACTACGGCCTACAATGAGCAGTTCTTC. Amino acid sequence: CASSPGTTAYNEQFF.

The J gene is TRBJ2-1, the V gene TRBV29-1, with 10 bases aligning to TRBD1. In germline, CDR1 is SQVTM, CDR2 ANQGSEA. V lost 4 bases to trimming and J lost 3 bases; unmatched junction nucleotides: 0. This CDR3 region has 13 residues. The CDR3 sequence: CSVGTGGYNEQFF. For the CDR3, the DNA is TGCAGCGTTGGGACAGGGGGCTACAATGAGCAGTTCTTC.

The chain uses TRBV5-4 and TRBJ2-7; a possible D gene is TRBD2 (5 bases). CDR1 and CDR2 (germline): SGHNT, YYREEE (reference sequence). Trimming shortened V by 0 bases and J by 4 bases, and 17 bases separated the two germline ends. The CDR3 runs to 16 residues. The CDR3 DNA reads as TGTGCCAGCAGCTTGGAAGTAGGTGGGAGTGGGTACGAGCAGTACTTC. The encoded protein is CASSLEVGGSGYEQYF.

This clone was detected only once. The chain combines TRBV7-6 with TRBJ2-7; D gene ambiguous. Germline-derived CDR1 and CDR2 are SGHVS and FNYEAQ. The V end lost 5 bases, the J end lost 1 base, and 12 bases lay between the germline ends. This CDR3 has 14 amino acids. The CDR3 DNA sequence: TGTGCCAGCAGCCTATCTACCCTATCCTACGAGCAGTACTTC. This encodes CASSLSTLSYEQYF. Looking up the rest from reference TRBV7-6 and TRBJ2-7 gives the full variable domain: GAGVSQSPRYKVTKRGQDVALRCDPISGHVSLYWYRQALGQGPEFLTYFNYEAQQDKSGLPNDRFSAERPEGSISTLTIQRTEQRDSAMYRCASSLSTLSYEQYFGPGTRLTVT.

The rearrangement joins TRBV27 to TRBJ1-2; D uncertain. V shed 7 bases and J shed 2 bases, with 11 bases lying between them. Looked up from germline, CDR1 is MNHEY and CDR2 is SMNVEV (reference sequence). This CDR3 has 13 amino acids. The CDR3 DNA reads TGTGCCAGCACCAACGGTCTGAACTATGGCTACACCTTC. Translated, it gives CASTNGLNYGYTF.

This clone came up once. The chain recombines TRBV19 with TRBJ1-5; D is possibly TRBD1 (6 bases). V was pared by 3 bases and J by 4 bases, with 16 bases between. Germline V CDR1 and CDR2: LNHDA, SQIVND (reference sequence). The CDR3 is made up of 16 amino acids. DNA for the CDR3: TGTGCCAGTAGTATCTACGGGGCAGGGGAAAATCAGCCCCAGCATTTT. It specifies CASSIYGAGENQPQHF. Complete variable domain (other parts from reference TRBV19 and TRBJ1-5): DGGITQSPKYLFRKEGQNVTLSCEQNLNHDAMYWYRQDPGQGLRLIYYSQIVNDFQKGDIAEGYSVSREKKESFPLTVTSAQKNPTAFYLCASSIYGAGENQPQHFGDGTRLSIL.

The chain combines TRBV19 with TRBJ2-2; 8 nucleotides align to TRBD1. CDR3 length: 15 residues. Trimming took 4 bases from V and 6 from J; bases not matched to a gene: 7. Per the germline V gene, CDR1 is LNHDA and CDR2 is SQIVND (reference sequence). CDR3 region: CASSTTGGQAGELFF. The CDR3 nucleotides are TGTGCCAGTAGTACCACAGGGGGACAGGCCGGGGAGCTGTTTTTT.

J is TRBJ1-1 and V is TRBV13; TRBD1 agrees at 10 bases. Looked up from germline, CDR1 is PRHDT and CDR2 is FYEKMQ (reference sequence). The CDR3 sequence is 17 residues long. J was trimmed by 6 bases and V by 5 bases; bases with no gene match: 15. As DNA, the CDR3 is TGTGCCAGCAGCGACAGGGGGCGCGGGACGGTAGGCTCTGAAGCTTTCTTT. Protein product: CASSDRGRGTVGSEAFF.

The rearrangement joins TRBV27 to TRBJ1-2; D remains unclear. The germline CDR1 and CDR2 sequences are MNHEY and SMNVEV (reference sequence). The CDR3 consists of 13 residues. V dropped 5 bases and J dropped 3 bases, with 10 bases sitting between them. In DNA, the CDR3 is TGTGCCAGCAGTCCGGGTTCGGACTATGGCTACACCTTC. This codes for CASSPGSDYGYTF.

The CDR3 here is CASSPTGEYGYTF. The CDR3 DNA follows: TGTGCCAGCAGTCCGACAGGGGAGTATGGCTACACCTTC. The chain has TRBV27 and TRBJ1-2; 8 bases are a match to TRBD1. With V trimmed by 5 bases and J by 5 bases, 4 bases remained unmatched. Looked up from germline, CDR1 is MNHEY and CDR2 is SMNVEV (reference sequence). This CDR3 is built from 13 residues.

The chain couples TRBV11-3 to TRBJ2-3, with D maybe TRBD2 (6 bases). This CDR3 is built from 16 residues. V shed 5 bases and J shed 6 bases, with 21 bases lying between them. CDR1 and CDR2 (germline): SGHNT, YENEEA. Here the CDR3 DNA reads TGTGCCAGCAGCCGTCCACGGCGGGGACTCTCCGATACGCAGTATTTT. The encoded protein is CASSRPRRGLSDTQYF.

This sequence joins TRBV18 and TRBJ2-7; 7 bases are shared with TRBD2. This CDR3 is 17 amino acids long. Germline CDR1 KGHSH, CDR2 LQKENI. V lost 6 bases to trimming and J lost 4 bases; unmatched junction nucleotides: 18. For the CDR3, the DNA is TGTGCCAGCTCCCCCACCGGTTCCAGCGGGATAGGGTACGAGCAGTACTTC. As protein: CASSPTGSSGIGYEQYF.

The V call is TRBV18, the J call TRBJ1-1, with TRBD1 as a possible D gene (6 bases). V lost 2 bases, J lost 4 bases, and 11 bases lay in between. This CDR3 is 14 amino acids long. Germline lookup yields CDR1 KGHSH and CDR2 LQKENI. CDR3 coding DNA: TGTGCCAGCTCACCAAGGACAGAGGGCACTGAAGCTTTCTTT. Protein product: CASSPRTEGTEAFF.

The chain links TRBV5-1 to TRBJ2-1; D is perhaps TRBD1 (6 bases). Germline CDR1 and CDR2: SGHRS and YFSETQ. This CDR3 spans 15 amino acids. Trimming took 8 bases from V and 4 from J, leaving 19 bases between them. The CDR3 nucleotides are TGCGCCAGTGGAGAGGGGGTAGGGCCTTACAATGAGCAGTTCTTC. Protein: CASGEGVGPYNEQFF.

The rearrangement joins TRBV4-1 to TRBJ1-1; 8 bases line up with TRBD1. This CDR3 region has 17 residues. J was trimmed by 5 bases and V by 1 base; bases with no gene match: 12. Looked up from germline, CDR1 is MGHRA and CDR2 is YSYEKL. DNA of the CDR3: TGCGCCAGCAGCCAAGGACTGGCCAGGGGGCGTCGGACTGAAGCTTTCTTT. As protein: CASSQGLARGRRTEAFF.

The V and J genes are TRBV6-5 and TRBJ2-7; D not resolved. This CDR3 has 12 residues. Trimming shortened V by 7 bases and J by 1 base, and 8 bases separated the two germline ends. CDR1 and CDR2 from the germline V gene are MNHEY and SVGAGI. CDR3 loop: CASISRSYEQYF. The CDR3 coding sequence is TGTGCCAGCATAAGCAGGTCCTACGAGCAGTACTTC.

This clone has a single count. Germline and junction disagree at one end, which may indicate a read error. This chain links TRBV7-7 with TRBJ1-3, with 9 bases lining up with TRBD1. Germline loops: CDR1 SSHAT, CDR2 FNYEAQ (reference sequence). The CDR3 length is 15 residues. The chain's CDR3 is CASSSGTGLRDTIYF. CDR3 nucleotide sequence: TGTGCTAGCAGTTCCGGGACAGGGTTGAGAGACACCATATATTTT.